This T cell receptor beta chain was sequenced for a study of T-cell reconstitution after alpha-beta-depleted transplantation in children. CDR1 and CDR2 (germline): SGHRS, YFSETQ. Between the trimmed V and J ends, which lost 2 bases and 0 bases, there was a span of 3 bases. The CDR3 length is 13 residues. This clonotype has at least ten counts. A library of TCRbeta sequences, prepared with unique molecular identifiers, was generated. TCRdb reprocessed the PCR reads with MiXCR, giving one entry per CDR3 protein. The repertoire holds around 240,000 distinct CDR3 sequences, with over 9.5% as singletons. Source: PBMCs from the stem cell graft donor, taken from the stem cell graft. V and J are TRBV5-1 and TRBJ1-3; D gene ambiguous. This clonotype was sampled from a human donor who donated a stem cell graft to a child with SCID. CDR3 in amino acids: CASSFDSGNTIYF. The CDR3 DNA reads TGCGCCAGCAGCTTCGACTCTGGAAACACCATATATTTT.